These 27 T cell receptor beta chains were all obtained from the same sample, sequenced in a study of PD-L1 blockade in urothelial cancer. The method was immunoSEQ multiplex PCR; TCRdb's version includes in-frame clones alone and lacks a portion of them. The sample records some 80,000 clones, around four fifths being singletons. This sample's time point: pretreatment peripheral blood. The sequences come from PBMCs, collected around atezolizumab (anti-PD-L1) treatment. The receptors shown here come from a man aged 40-49 years with urothelial cancer.

This sequence joins TRBV11-2 and TRBJ1-5; D not resolved. Germline CDR1 reads SGHAT; CDR2 reads FQNNGV. V lost 8 bases and J lost 4, with 9 bases in between. The CDR3 is 12 residues long. In DNA, the CDR3 is TGTGCCAGCGGGCAACCAAATCAGCCCCAGCATTTT. Its protein is CASGQPNQPQHF.

The J gene is TRBJ2-2, the V gene TRBV11-3; 8 nucleotides line up with TRBD2. In germline, CDR1 is SGHNT, CDR2 YENEEA. V gave up 3 bases and J gave up 5 bases; unmatched junction bases: 5. The CDR3 covers 15 residues. This chain's CDR3 is CASSLGLGRTGELFF. The DNA for the CDR3 is TGTGCCAGCAGCTTGGGACTAGGGAGGACCGGGGAGCTGTTTTTT.

This clone is a singleton in its sample. The chain is built from TRBV11-2 and TRBJ1-4, with D maybe TRBD1 (6 bases). V was clipped by 5 bases and J by 5 bases, with 18 bases between them. CDR3 size: 16 residues. Germline values: CDR1 SGHAT, CDR2 FQNNGV. The CDR3 DNA follows: TGTGCCAGCAGCCCACCTCCGGGACAAGTCAATGAAAAACTGTTTTTT. Translating gives CASSPPPGQVNEKLFF.

The chain joins TRBV19 to TRBJ2-7; TRBD2 matches 8 bases. Per the germline V gene, CDR1 is LNHDA and CDR2 is SQIVND (reference sequence). V lost 5 bases, J lost 3 bases, and 6 bases stayed unmatched. This CDR3 is built from 14 residues. CDR3: CASSFSGTSYEQYF. The DNA of the CDR3 is TGTGCCAGTAGTTTCTCCGGGACTAGCTACGAGCAGTACTTC.

Turning to this clone: One end of the junction varies from germline; a read error may be responsible. The genes are TRBV19 and TRBJ1-2, with D maybe TRBD1 (5 bases). CDR3 length equals 13 residues. Germline values: CDR1 LNHDA, CDR2 SQIVND (reference sequence). CDR3 sequence (DNA): TGTGCCATTAGTGACAGACCTAACTATGGCTACACCTTC. Translating gives CAISDRPNYGYTF.

The rearrangement links TRBV7-9 to TRBJ1-5; no firm D call. V was trimmed by 3 bases and J by 4 bases, leaving 13 bases between them. The CDR3 loop spans 15 amino acids. CDR1 and CDR2 (germline): SEHNR, FQNEAQ (reference sequence). DNA of the CDR3: TGTGCCAGCAGCTTCGCGGGAAGAGGGAATCAGCCCCAGCATTTT. Translated: CASSFAGRGNQPQHF.

The V gene is TRBV11-3, the J gene TRBJ2-1, with a tentative D call TRBD2 (6 bases). The CDR3 loop spans 14 amino acids. Per germline, CDR1 SGHNT and CDR2 YENEEA. V lost 5 bases and J 9 bases, leaving 17 bases between the germline ends. The CDR3 DNA is TGTGCCAGCAGCCCTCGGTCCCTCGGGGGTGAGCAGTTCTTC. Its protein is CASSPRSLGGEQFF.

In its sample, this clone was seen a few times. The chain has TRBV4-1 and TRBJ2-7; no definite D call. The CDR3 contains 15 residues. Trimming removed 2 bases at V and 3 bases at J, with 14 bases between. Germline CDR1 and CDR2: MGHRA and YSYEKL. The chain's CDR3 is CASSQTTGEYYEQYF. In nucleotides, the CDR3 is TGCGCCAGCAGCCAAACGACTGGAGAGTACTACGAGCAGTACTTC.

The chain combines TRBV5-1 with TRBJ2-2, with a tentative D call TRBD2 (5 bases). CDR1 SGHRS and CDR2 YFSETQ come from the germline V gene. This CDR3 has 16 amino acids. The V end lost 1 base, the J end lost 1 base, and 11 bases lay between the germline ends. This chain's CDR3 is CASSLTLSGNTGELFF. The CDR3 DNA is TGCGCCAGCAGCTTGACGTTGAGCGGGAACACCGGGGAGCTGTTTTTT.

The J gene is TRBJ1-3, the V gene TRBV28; a weak D match, TRBD1 (5 bases). V was clipped by 10 bases and J by 4 bases, with 20 bases between them. CDR1 is MDHEN, CDR2 SYDVKM, per germline. The CDR3 is made up of 15 amino acids. The CDR3 DNA reads TGTGCCACCTTCCCCGCGACAGTGCGAGGAAACACCATATATTTT. This translates into CATFPATVRGNTIYF. The whole variable domain, filled in from reference TRBV28 and TRBJ1-3, reads DVKVTQSSRYLVKRTGEKVFLECVQDMDHENMFWYRQDPGLGLRLIYFSYDVKMKEKGDIPEGYSVSREKKERFSLILESASTNQTSMYLCATFPATVRGNTIYFGEGSWLTVV.

V is TRBV7-9 and J is TRBJ2-1, with 8 nucleotides matching TRBD1. The J segment lost 7 bases and the V segment lost 8 bases, leaving 7 bases of the junction unmatched. The CDR3 has 13 residues. Germline CDR1 SEHNR, CDR2 FQNEAQ (reference sequence). The CDR3 spells CASQKDRENEQFF. The CDR3 DNA reads as TGTGCCAGCCAAAAGGACAGGGAGAATGAGCAGTTCTTC.

The J gene is TRBJ2-3, the V gene TRBV5-1; D is uncertain. Trimming stripped 1 base from V and 5 bases from J, with 17 bases between. Germline CDR1 reads SGHRS; CDR2 reads YFSETQ. The CDR3 extends over 16 amino acids. CDR3 coding DNA: TGCGCCAGCAGCTTGCCCCCCAGACTTGCAATAGATACGCAGTATTTT. This codes for CASSLPPRLAIDTQYF.

The chain recombines TRBV9 with TRBJ1-2, with D maybe TRBD1 (5 bases). V lost 3 bases and J 6 bases, leaving 12 bases between the germline ends. Germline CDR1 and CDR2: SGDLS and YYNGEE. This CDR3 has 13 residues. CDR3: CASSARQRDGYTF. The CDR3 bases are TGTGCCAGCAGCGCTCGACAGAGAGATGGCTACACCTTC.

V and J are TRBV18 and TRBJ2-3; D unclear. The CDR3 length is 13 residues. V dropped 3 bases and J dropped 0 bases, with 4 bases sitting between them. The germline gives CDR1 KGHSH, CDR2 LQKENI. CDR3 residues: CASSPSSTDTQYF. In DNA form, the CDR3 reads TGTGCCAGCTCACCTTCTAGCACAGATACGCAGTATTTT.

The chain has TRBV5-1 and TRBJ1-2, with D possibly TRBD1 on 5 matching bases. The germline V gene encodes CDR1 SGHRS and CDR2 YFSETQ. V lost 4 bases, J lost 4 bases, and 14 bases lay in between. The CDR3 extends over 14 amino acids. The CDR3 spells CASSASGAGYGYTF. CDR3 DNA: TGCGCCAGCAGCGCGTCTGGGGCTGGCTATGGCTACACCTTC.

The chain links TRBV5-4 to TRBJ2-5; 8 bases match TRBD1. The CDR3 totals 14 residues. J gave up 5 bases and V 2 bases, and 5 bases lay outside the gene matches. Germline loops: CDR1 SGHNT, CDR2 YYREEE (reference sequence). Written as DNA, the CDR3 is TGTGCCAGCAGCTTCCAGGGGGCTCGGGAGACCCAGTACTTC. Protein sequence: CASSFQGARETQYF.

The chain employs TRBV15 and TRBJ2-3; no definite D call. Trimming took off 1 base at V and 1 base at J, with 6 bases between the two ends. Germline loops: CDR1 LNHNV, CDR2 YYDKDF (reference sequence). This CDR3 has 14 residues. The CDR3 here is CATSRVRGTDTQYF. DNA of the CDR3: TGTGCCACCAGCAGAGTTCGAGGCACAGATACGCAGTATTTT.

The chain combines TRBV6-5 with TRBJ1-1; D not certain. V gave up 6 bases and J gave up 1 base, with 15 bases separating them. The length of the CDR3 is 15 residues. The germline V gene encodes CDR1 MNHEY and CDR2 SVGAGI. The CDR3 spells CASRMGRATNTEAFF. Here the CDR3 DNA reads TGTGCCAGCAGGATGGGGAGGGCGACGAACACTGAAGCTTTCTTT.

This clone was found a few times. The rearrangement uses TRBV28 and TRBJ1-5, with D possibly TRBD1 on 6 matching bases. The CDR3 length is 15 residues. The germline V gene has CDR1 MDHEN and CDR2 SYDVKM. V was pared by 7 bases and J by 0 bases, with 13 bases between. CDR3 nucleotides: TGTGCCAGCAACACACTGACAGGTAGCAATCAGCCCCAGCATTTT. This translates into CASNTLTGSNQPQHF.

The CDR3 loop reads CASNGARETQYF. In DNA form, the CDR3 reads TGTGCCAGCAACGGTGCTCGGGAGACCCAGTACTTC. The chain couples TRBV6-1 to TRBJ2-5; the D is unclear. Looked up from germline, CDR1 is MNHNS and CDR2 is SASEGT. The CDR3 is made up of 12 amino acids. The V and J ends lost 7 bases and 5 bases respectively, with 11 bases between them.

The genes are TRBV5-1 and TRBJ2-7; 10 nucleotides agree with TRBD2. The V and J ends lost 6 bases and 2 bases, in that order; junction bases with no gene match: 2. This CDR3 is 13 amino acids long. CDR1 is SGHRS, CDR2 YFSETQ, per germline. CDR3 DNA sequence: TGCGCCAGCAAAGCGGGAGGGCCCTACGAGCAGTACTTC. It encodes CASKAGGPYEQYF.

V and J are TRBV4-3 and TRBJ2-3; no definite D call. Germline V gene lookup returns CDR1 LGHNA and CDR2 YSLEER. This CDR3 spans 14 amino acids. Trimming pared 0 bases from V and 6 bases from J, leaving 10 bases between. CDR3 sequence (DNA): TGCGCCAGCAGCCAAGAAGGTTCGGAGGATACGCAGTATTTT. Translation gives CASSQEGSEDTQYF.

This rearrangement joins TRBV12-5 to TRBJ2-3, with TRBD1 identical over 7 bases. With 5 bases clipped from V and 4 bases from J, the junction kept 12 bases outside the gene matches. The germline CDR1 and CDR2 sequences are LGHNT and FRNRAP. This CDR3 is built from 16 residues. For the CDR3, the DNA is TGTGCTAGTGGTACGGGCCGGGACAGTGCTGCAGATACGCAGTATTTT. Protein: CASGTGRDSAADTQYF.

The CDR3 nucleotides read TGTGCCAGCAGCCTTACAGGGGCAGAAGCTTTCTTT. Its translation: CASSLTGAEAFF. The V call is TRBV28, the J call TRBJ1-1; TRBD1 agrees at 7 bases. The trim removed 6 bases at V and 8 bases at J, leaving 6 bases unmatched. There are 12 residues in the CDR3. Germline loops: CDR1 MDHEN, CDR2 SYDVKM.

This clone was observed once. The V call is TRBV5-4, the J call TRBJ1-2; 7 bases align to TRBD1. V lost 4 bases to trimming and J lost 1 base; unmatched junction nucleotides: 4. The V gene's germline CDR1 is SGHNT and CDR2 YYREEE (reference sequence). This CDR3 has 14 residues. The CDR3 DNA follows: TGTGCCAGCAGCCGGGACAGCCTTAACTATGGCTACACCTTC. Protein: CASSRDSLNYGYTF.

Only a few counts were recorded for this clone. J is TRBJ2-7 and V is TRBV14; weak D call: TRBD2 (7 bases). V shed 5 bases and J shed 5 bases, with 22 bases lying between them. This CDR3 contains 16 residues. CDR1 SGHDN and CDR2 FVKESK come from the germline V gene. The chain's CDR3 is CASSTRRGSGADEQYF. Here the CDR3 DNA reads TGTGCCAGCAGCACCCGGCGGGGGTCGGGGGCGGACGAGCAGTACTTC.

The CDR3 DNA reads TGTGCCAGCAGCCCCGGGACAGGGGAGAACACTGAAGCTTTCTTT. Its protein product is CASSPGTGENTEAFF. This chain joins TRBV5-6 and TRBJ1-1; TRBD1 aligns across 10 bases. The germline V gene has CDR1 SGHDT and CDR2 YYEEEE. This CDR3 has 15 amino acids. The trim removed 4 bases at V and 1 base at J, leaving 4 bases unmatched.